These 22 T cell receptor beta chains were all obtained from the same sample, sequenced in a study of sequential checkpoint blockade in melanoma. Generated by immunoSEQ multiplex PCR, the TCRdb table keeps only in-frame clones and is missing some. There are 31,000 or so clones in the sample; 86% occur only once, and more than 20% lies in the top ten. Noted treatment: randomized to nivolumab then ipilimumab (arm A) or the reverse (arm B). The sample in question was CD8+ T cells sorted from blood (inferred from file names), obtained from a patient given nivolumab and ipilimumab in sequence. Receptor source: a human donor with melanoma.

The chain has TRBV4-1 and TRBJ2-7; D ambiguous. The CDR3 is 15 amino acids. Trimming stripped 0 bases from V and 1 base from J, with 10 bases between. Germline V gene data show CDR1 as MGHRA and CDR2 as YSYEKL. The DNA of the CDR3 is TGCGCCAGCAGCCAAGAGGCTCAGTTATCCTACGAGCAGTACTTC. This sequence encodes CASSQEAQLSYEQYF.

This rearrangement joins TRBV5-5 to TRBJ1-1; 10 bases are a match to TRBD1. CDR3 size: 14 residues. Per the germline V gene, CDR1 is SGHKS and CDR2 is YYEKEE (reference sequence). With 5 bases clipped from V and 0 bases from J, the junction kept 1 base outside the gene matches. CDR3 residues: CASRDRGMNTEAFF. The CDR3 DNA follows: TGTGCCAGCAGGGACAGGGGGATGAACACTGAAGCTTTCTTT.

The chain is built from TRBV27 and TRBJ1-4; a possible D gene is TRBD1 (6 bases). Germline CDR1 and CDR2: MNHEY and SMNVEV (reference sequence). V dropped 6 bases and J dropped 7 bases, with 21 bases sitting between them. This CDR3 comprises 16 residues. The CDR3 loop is CASSYKQGGESEKLFF. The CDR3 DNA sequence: TGTGCCAGCAGCTATAAACAGGGAGGGGAAAGTGAAAAACTGTTTTTT. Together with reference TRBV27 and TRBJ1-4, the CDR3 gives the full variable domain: EAQVTQNPRYLITVTGKKLTVTCSQNMNHEYMSWYRQDPGLGLRQIYYSMNVEVTDKGDVPEGYKVSRKEKRNFPLILESPSPNQTSLYFCASSYKQGGESEKLFFGSGTQLSVL.

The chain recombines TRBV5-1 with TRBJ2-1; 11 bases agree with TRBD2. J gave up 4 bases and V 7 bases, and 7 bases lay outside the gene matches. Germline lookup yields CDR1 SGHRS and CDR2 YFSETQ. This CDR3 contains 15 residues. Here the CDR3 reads CASYDLAGGYNEQFF. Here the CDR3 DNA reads TGCGCCAGCTATGACCTAGCGGGAGGTTACAATGAGCAGTTCTTC.

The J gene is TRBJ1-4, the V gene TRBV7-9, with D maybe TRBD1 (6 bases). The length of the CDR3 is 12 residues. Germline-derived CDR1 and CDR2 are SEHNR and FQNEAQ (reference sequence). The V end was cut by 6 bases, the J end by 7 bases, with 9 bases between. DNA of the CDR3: TGTGCCAGCAGTCCACAGGGTGAAAAACTGTTTTTT. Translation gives CASSPQGEKLFF.

The CDR3 region is CASSWGGGNNEQFF. The CDR3, as DNA: TGTGCCAGCAGCTGGGGAGGGGGGAACAATGAGCAGTTCTTC. The chain recombines TRBV7-9 with TRBJ2-1; tentative D call: TRBD2 (7 bases). Trimming shortened V by 4 bases and J by 5 bases, and 12 bases separated the two germline ends. This CDR3 is built from 14 residues. Germline-derived CDR1 and CDR2 are SEHNR and FQNEAQ (reference sequence).

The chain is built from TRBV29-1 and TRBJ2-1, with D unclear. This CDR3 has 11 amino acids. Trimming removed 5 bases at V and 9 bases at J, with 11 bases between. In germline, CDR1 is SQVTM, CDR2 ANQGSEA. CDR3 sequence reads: CSVTPPGEQFF. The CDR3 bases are TGCAGCGTTACCCCCCCCGGTGAGCAGTTCTTC.

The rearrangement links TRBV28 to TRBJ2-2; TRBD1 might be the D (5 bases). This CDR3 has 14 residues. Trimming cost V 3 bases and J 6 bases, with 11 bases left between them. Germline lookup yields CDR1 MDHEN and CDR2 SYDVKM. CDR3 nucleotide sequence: TGTGCCAGCAGTTTGGCAGGGTTGGCCGGGGAGCTGTTTTTT. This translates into CASSLAGLAGELFF.

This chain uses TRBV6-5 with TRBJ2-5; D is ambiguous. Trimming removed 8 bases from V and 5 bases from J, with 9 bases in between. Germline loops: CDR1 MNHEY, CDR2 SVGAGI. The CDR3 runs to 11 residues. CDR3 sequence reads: CASSGRETQYF. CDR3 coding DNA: TGTGCCAGCTCTGGCAGGGAGACCCAGTACTTC.

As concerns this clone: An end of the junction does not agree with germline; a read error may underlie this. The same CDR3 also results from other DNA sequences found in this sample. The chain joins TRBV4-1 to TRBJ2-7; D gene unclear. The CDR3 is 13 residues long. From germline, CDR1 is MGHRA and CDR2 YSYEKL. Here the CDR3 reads CASSQESVYEQYF. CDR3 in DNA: TGTGCCAGCAGCCAAGAATCAGTCTACGAGCAGTACTTC.

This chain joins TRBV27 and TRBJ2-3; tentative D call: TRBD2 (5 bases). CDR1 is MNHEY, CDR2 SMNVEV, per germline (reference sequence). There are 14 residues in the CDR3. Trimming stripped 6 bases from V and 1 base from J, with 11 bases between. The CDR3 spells CASRLSARTDTQYF. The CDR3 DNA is TGTGCCAGCAGACTTAGCGCCCGCACAGATACGCAGTATTTT.

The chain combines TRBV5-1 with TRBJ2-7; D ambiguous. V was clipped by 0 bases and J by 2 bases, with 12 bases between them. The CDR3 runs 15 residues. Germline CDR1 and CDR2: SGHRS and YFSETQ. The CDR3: CASSLEFAAAYEQYF. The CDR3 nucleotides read TGCGCCAGCAGCTTGGAGTTTGCGGCCGCCTACGAGCAGTACTTC.

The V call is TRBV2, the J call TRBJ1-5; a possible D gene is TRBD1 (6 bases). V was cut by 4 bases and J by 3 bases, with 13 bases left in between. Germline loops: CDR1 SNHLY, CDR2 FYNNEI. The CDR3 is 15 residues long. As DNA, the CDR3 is TGTGCCAGCAGTGTGTTCGGGGGGCTCAATCAGCCCCAGCATTTT. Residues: CASSVFGGLNQPQHF. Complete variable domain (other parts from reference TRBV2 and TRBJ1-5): EPEVTQTPSHQVTQMGQEVILRCVPISNHLYFYWYRQILGQKVEFLVSFYNNEISEKSEIFDDQFSVERPDGSNFTLKIRSTKLEDSAMYFCASSVFGGLNQPQHFGDGTRLSIL.

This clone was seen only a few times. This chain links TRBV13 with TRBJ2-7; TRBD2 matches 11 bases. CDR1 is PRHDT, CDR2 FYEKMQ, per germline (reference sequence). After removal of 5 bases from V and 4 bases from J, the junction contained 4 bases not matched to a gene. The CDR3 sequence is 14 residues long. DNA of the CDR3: TGTGCCAGCAGCCCGGGACTAGCGGAGTACGAGCAGTACTTC. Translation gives CASSPGLAEYEQYF.

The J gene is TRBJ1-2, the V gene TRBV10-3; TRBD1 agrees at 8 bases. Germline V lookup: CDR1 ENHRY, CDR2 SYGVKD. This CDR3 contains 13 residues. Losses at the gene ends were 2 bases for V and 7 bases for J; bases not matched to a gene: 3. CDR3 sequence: CAISEPDRVGYTF. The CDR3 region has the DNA TGTGCCATCAGTGAGCCGGACAGGGTTGGCTACACCTTC.

The CDR3 nucleotides read TGCAGCGTTTCTAAGGGAGGTCTAGGCGAGCAGTACTTC. This translates into CSVSKGGLGEQYF. The chain is built from TRBV29-1 and TRBJ2-7, with D possibly being TRBD2 (6 bases). Trimming took 5 bases from V and 6 from J, leaving 17 bases between them. This CDR3 is 13 amino acids long. CDR1 is SQVTM, CDR2 ANQGSEA, per germline.

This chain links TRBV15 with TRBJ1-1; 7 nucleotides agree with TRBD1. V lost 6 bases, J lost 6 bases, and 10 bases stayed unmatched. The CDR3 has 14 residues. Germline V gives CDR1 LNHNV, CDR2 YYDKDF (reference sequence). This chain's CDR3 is CATSRVRGSPEAFF. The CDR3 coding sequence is TGTGCCACCAGTCGGGTCAGGGGGTCCCCTGAAGCTTTCTTT.

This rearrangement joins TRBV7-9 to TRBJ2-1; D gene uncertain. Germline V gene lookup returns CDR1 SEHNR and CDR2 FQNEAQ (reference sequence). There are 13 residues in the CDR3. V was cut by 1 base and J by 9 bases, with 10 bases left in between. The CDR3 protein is CASSLGARREQFF. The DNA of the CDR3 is TGTGCCAGCAGCTTAGGGGCCCGCCGTGAGCAGTTCTTC.

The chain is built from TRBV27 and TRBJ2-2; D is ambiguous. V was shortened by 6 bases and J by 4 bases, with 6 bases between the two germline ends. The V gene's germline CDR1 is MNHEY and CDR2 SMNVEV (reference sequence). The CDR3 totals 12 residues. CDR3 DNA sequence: TGTGCCAGCAGGGAGATCACCGGGGAGCTGTTTTTT. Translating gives CASREITGELFF.

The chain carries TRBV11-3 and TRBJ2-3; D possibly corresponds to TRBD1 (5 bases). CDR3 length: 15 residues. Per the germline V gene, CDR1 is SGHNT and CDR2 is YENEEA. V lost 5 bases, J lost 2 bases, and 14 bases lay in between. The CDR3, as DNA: TGTGCCAGCAGCCAGGGAAATCCATACACAGATACGCAGTATTTT. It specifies CASSQGNPYTDTQYF.

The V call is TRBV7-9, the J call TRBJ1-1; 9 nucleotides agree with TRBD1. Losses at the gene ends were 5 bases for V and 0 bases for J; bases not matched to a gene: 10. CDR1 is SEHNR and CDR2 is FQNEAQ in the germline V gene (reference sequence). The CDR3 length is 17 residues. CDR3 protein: CASSHATGGLVNTEAFF. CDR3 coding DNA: TGTGCCAGCAGCCACGCGACAGGGGGTCTCGTGAACACTGAAGCTTTCTTT.

The CDR3 spells CASSQDRGWYGYTF. The CDR3 region has the DNA TGTGCCAGCAGCCAGGACAGGGGTTGGTATGGCTACACCTTC. The chain couples TRBV14 to TRBJ1-2, with TRBD1 matching over 9 bases. The CDR3 is 14 amino acids. Germline-derived CDR1 and CDR2 are SGHDN and FVKESK. Losses at the gene ends were 3 bases for V and 5 bases for J; bases not matched to a gene: 4.